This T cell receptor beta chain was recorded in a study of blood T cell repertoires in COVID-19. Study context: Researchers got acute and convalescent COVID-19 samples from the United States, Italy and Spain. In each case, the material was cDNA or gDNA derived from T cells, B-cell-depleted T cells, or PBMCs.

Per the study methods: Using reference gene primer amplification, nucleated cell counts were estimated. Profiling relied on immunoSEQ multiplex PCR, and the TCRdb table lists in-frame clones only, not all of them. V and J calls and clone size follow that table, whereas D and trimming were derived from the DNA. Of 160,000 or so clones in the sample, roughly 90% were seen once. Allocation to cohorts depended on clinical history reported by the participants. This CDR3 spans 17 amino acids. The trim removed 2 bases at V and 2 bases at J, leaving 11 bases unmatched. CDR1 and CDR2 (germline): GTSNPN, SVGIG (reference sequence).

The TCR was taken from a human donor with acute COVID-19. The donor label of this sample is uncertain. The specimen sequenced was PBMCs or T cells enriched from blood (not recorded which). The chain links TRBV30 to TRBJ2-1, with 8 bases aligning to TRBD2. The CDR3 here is CAWSTPSGTRAYNEQFF. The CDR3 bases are TGTGCCTGGAGTACCCCTTCAGGGACTAGGGCCTACAATGAGCAGTTCTTC.